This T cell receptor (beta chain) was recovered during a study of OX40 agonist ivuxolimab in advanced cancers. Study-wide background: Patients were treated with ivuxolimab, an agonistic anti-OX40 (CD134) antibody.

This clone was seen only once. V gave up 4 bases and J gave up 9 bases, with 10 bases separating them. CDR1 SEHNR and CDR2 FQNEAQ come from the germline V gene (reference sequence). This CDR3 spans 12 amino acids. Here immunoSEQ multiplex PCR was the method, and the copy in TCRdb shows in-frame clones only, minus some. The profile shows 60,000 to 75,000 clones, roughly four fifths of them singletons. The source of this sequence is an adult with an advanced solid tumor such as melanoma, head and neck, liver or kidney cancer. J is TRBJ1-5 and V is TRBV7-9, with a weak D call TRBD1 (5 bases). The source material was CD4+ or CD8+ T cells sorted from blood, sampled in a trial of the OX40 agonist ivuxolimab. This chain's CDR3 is CASSSQGGPQHF. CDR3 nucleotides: TGTGCCAGCAGCTCGCAGGGTGGGCCCCAGCATTTT. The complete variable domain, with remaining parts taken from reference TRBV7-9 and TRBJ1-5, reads DTGVSQNPRHKITKRGQNVTFRCDPISEHNRLYWYRQTLGQGPEFLTYFQNEAQLEKSRLLSDRFSAERPKGSFSTLEIQRTEQGDSAMYLCASSSQGGPQHFGDGTRLSIL.